The rows below give T cell receptor beta chains drawn from one sample of a study of CD8 T cells in ankylosing spondylitis. From the 5' RACE reads, TCRdb called clonotypes with MiXCR, one entry per CDR3 protein. The sample holds hundreds of thousands of distinct CDR3 sequences, around 11% seen once. Sequencing was done on a sample of blood, either unsorted or a sorted T cell fraction (not recorded which). Receptors were obtained from a male donor with ankylosing spondylitis. CDR3s include the opening cysteine and the closing phenylalanine or tryptophan. The order of the fields is J gene, V gene, clone size, CDR3 length, D gene, CDR3 protein, CDR3 DNA. The D gene is left open where the match is weak. Only some rows state a clone size, as once, few, many or a class for expanded clones.

TRBJ2-1 | TRBV29-1 | many | 17 | TRBD2 | CSVGGLAGGPSYNEQFF | TGCAGCGTCGGCGGACTAGCGGGGGGCCCCTCCTACAATGAGCAGTTCTTC
TRBJ1-6 | TRBV6-1 | . | 15 | . | CASSEVNSENSPLHF | TGTGCCAGCAGTGAAGTTAACAGCGAGAATTCACCCCTCCACTTT
TRBJ1-2 | TRBV10-3 | . | 13 | . | CAIKPDRIYGYTF | TGTGCCATCAAACCTGACAGGATCTATGGCTACACCTTC
TRBJ2-7 | TRBV6-1 | . | 16 | . | CASSRHYAGQNYEQYF | TGTGCCAGCAGTCGCCACTATGCGGGACAAAACTACGAGCAGTACTTC
TRBJ2-2 | TRBV29-1 | few | 15 | TRBD1 | CSVDAGTDPRGELFF | TGCAGCGTCGATGCCGGGACAGACCCTAGAGGGGAGCTGTTTTTT
TRBJ2-7 | TRBV10-3 | few | 14 | . | CATGWGGQSYEQYF | TGTGCCACGGGGTGGGGGGGACAGAGCTACGAGCAGTACTTC
TRBJ2-7 | TRBV5-5 | . | 15 | . | CASSLVPSVSYEQYF | TGTGCCAGCAGCTTGGTACCGTCCGTCTCCTACGAGCAGTACTTC
TRBJ1-3 | TRBV20-1 | many | 13 | . | CSAFRTAGNTIYF | TGCAGTGCTTTTAGGACAGCTGGAAACACCATATATTTT
TRBJ1-6 | TRBV10-3 | many | 15 | TRBD1 | CAISEVGQASSPLHF | TGTGCCATCAGTGAGGTTGGACAGGCTTCCTCACCCCTCCACTTT
TRBJ1-3 | TRBV18 | few | 15 | TRBD1 | CASSPPWTGRNTIYF | TGTGCCAGCTCACCACCGTGGACAGGGAGAAACACCATATATTTT
TRBJ2-1 | TRBV20-1 | few | 17 | . | CSAAAGGDTTRYNEQFF | TGCAGTGCTGCCGCCGGAGGGGACACAACCCGATACAATGAGCAGTTCTTC
TRBJ2-7 | TRBV20-1 | few | 14 | TRBD2 | CSARDLLAGEVQYF | TGCAGTGCTAGAGATCTGCTAGCGGGGGAGGTGCAGTACTTC
TRBJ2-1 | TRBV29-1 | many | 16 | TRBD2 | CSVGGIAGGWNNEQFF | TGCAGCGTTGGGGGAATAGCGGGAGGGTGGAACAATGAGCAGTTCTTC
TRBJ2-5 | TRBV20-1 | . | 15 | . | CSASKKSWYQETQYF | TGCAGTGCATCAAAAAAGAGCTGGTACCAAGAGACCCAGTACTTC
TRBJ2-3 | TRBV7-2 | once | 17 | . | CASSPNIAGLSTDTQYF | TGTGCCAGCAGCCCTAATATTGCGGGGCTGTCCACAGATACGCAGTATTTT
TRBJ2-2 | TRBV4-2 | . | 15 | TRBD2 | CASSQKAGVFGELFF | TGTGCCAGCAGCCAGAAAGCGGGAGTATTCGGGGAGCTGTTTTTT
TRBJ2-5 | TRBV7-9 | few | 14 | . | CASSLISGTQTQYF | TGTGCCAGCAGCTTAATATCGGGTACACAGACCCAGTACTTC
TRBJ1-6 | TRBV7-9 | few | 16 | . | CASSLGDNPANSPLHF | TGTGCCAGCAGCTTAGGGGACAATCCAGCAAATTCACCCCTCCACTTT
TRBJ2-1 | TRBV24-1 | many | 14 | TRBD2 | CATSRGEISNEQFF | TGTGCCACCAGTCGGGGGGAGATTAGCAATGAGCAGTTCTTC
TRBJ2-5 | TRBV29-1 | . | 13 | . | CSVDPGTGETQYF | TGCAGCGTTGACCCCGGGACCGGAGAGACCCAGTACTTC
TRBJ2-3 | TRBV5-1 | . | 15 | . | CASSNPGAFTDTQYF | TGCGCCAGCAGCAACCCTGGGGCTTTCACAGATACGCAGTATTTT
TRBJ2-2 | TRBV12-3/TRBV12-4 | few | 15 | . | CASTPGRGHTGELFF | TGTGCCAGCACCCCGGGGAGGGGGCACACCGGGGAGCTGTTTTTT
TRBJ1-5 | TRBV18 | . | 16 | . | CASSQLAGALNQPQHF | TGTGCCAGCTCACAGCTCGCGGGAGCCCTGAATCAGCCCCAGCATTTT
TRBJ2-5 | TRBV20-1 | many | 14 | TRBD2 | CSARTSGSGETQYF | TGCAGTGCTAGGACTAGCGGGAGCGGGGAGACCCAGTACTTC